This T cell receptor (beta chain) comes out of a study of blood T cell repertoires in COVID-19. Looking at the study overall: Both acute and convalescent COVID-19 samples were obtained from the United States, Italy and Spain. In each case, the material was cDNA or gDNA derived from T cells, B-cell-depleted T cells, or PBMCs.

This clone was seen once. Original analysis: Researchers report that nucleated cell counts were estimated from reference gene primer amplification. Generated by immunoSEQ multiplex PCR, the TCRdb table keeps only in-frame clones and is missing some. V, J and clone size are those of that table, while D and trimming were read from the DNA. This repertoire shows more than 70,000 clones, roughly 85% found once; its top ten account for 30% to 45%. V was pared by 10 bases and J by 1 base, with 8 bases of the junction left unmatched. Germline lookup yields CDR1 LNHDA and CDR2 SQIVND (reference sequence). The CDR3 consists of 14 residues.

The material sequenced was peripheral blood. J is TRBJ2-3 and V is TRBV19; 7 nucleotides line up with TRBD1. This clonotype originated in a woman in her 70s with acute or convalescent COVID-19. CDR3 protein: CATTGTVGTDTQYF. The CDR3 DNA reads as TGTGCCACCACAGGGACAGTTGGCACAGATACGCAGTATTTT. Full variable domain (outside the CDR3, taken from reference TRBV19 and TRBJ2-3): DGGITQSPKYLFRKEGQNVTLSCEQNLNHDAMYWYRQDPGQGLRLIYYSQIVNDFQKGDIAEGYSVSREKKESFPLTVTSAQKNPTAFYLCATTGTVGTDTQYFGPGTRLTVL.